Presented here are 21 T cell receptor beta chains from one specimen sequenced in a study of technical replicates of blood from a few donors. Clones were sequenced by immunoSEQ multiplex PCR, and TCRdb holds only the in-frame ones, with some missing. The repertoire holds about 44,000 clones, roughly 96% seen once, with 0.35% to 0.45% in the top ten. Sequenced: T cells isolated from PBMCs. These receptors were collected from a human donor in good health.

This clone was found once. The CDR3 bases are TGTGCCAGCAGCACCACTAGCGGGGTTACAGATACGCAGTATTTT. It codes for CASSTTSGVTDTQYF. J is TRBJ2-3 and V is TRBV7-6, with 10 bases matching TRBD2. In germline, CDR1 is SGHVS, CDR2 FNYEAQ. The ends lost 5 bases at V and 3 bases at J; junction bases unmatched: 5. This CDR3 region has 15 residues.

The chain carries TRBV10-3 and TRBJ1-5; tentative D call: TRBD1 (5 bases). This CDR3 is built from 14 residues. Trimming removed 8 bases at V and 5 bases at J, with 16 bases between. Germline CDR1 is ENHRY and CDR2 is SYGVKD. The CDR3 sequence: CAISDSAGDQPQHF. The DNA for the CDR3 is TGTGCCATCTCTGACAGCGCAGGAGATCAGCCCCAGCATTTT.

With regard to this clone: Sequence at one end of the junction differs from germline and may be a read error. The chain couples TRBV9 to TRBJ2-3; 10 bases line up with TRBD2. Looked up from germline, CDR1 is SGDLS and CDR2 is YYNGEE. The CDR3 is 14 residues long. The CDR3 protein is CASSVAGGQDTQYF. The CDR3 region has the DNA TGTGCCAGCAGTGTAGCGGGAGGTCAAGATACGCAGTATTTT.

The rearrangement links TRBV9 to TRBJ1-3; 7 bases match TRBD1. Germline V gene data show CDR1 as SGDLS and CDR2 as YYNGEE. The CDR3 runs to 16 residues. V lost 4 bases to trimming and J lost 0 bases; unmatched junction nucleotides: 7. CDR3 amino acids: CASSTRQGSSGNTIYF. CDR3 DNA: TGTGCCAGCAGCACCCGACAGGGATCCTCTGGAAACACCATATATTTT.

The V call is TRBV2, the J call TRBJ2-3; 7 bases line up with TRBD2. The CDR3 runs to 18 residues. Per germline, CDR1 SNHLY and CDR2 FYNNEI. V lost 3 bases, J lost 1 base, and 13 bases stayed unmatched. The CDR3 DNA follows: TGTGCCAGCAGTGATCTAGCGGTGAGAGGTGTGGGCACAGATACGCAGTATTTT. Amino acid sequence: CASSDLAVRGVGTDTQYF.

The V call is TRBV9, the J call TRBJ2-7; tentatively, D is TRBD2 (7 bases). The CDR3 length is 14 residues. Trimming pared 3 bases from V and 2 bases from J, leaving 12 bases between. CDR1 is SGDLS, CDR2 YYNGEE, per germline. The CDR3 loop reads CASSAKRDTYEQYF. For the CDR3, the DNA is TGTGCCAGCAGCGCCAAGCGGGACACCTACGAGCAGTACTTC. Complete variable domain (other parts from reference TRBV9 and TRBJ2-7): DSGVTQTPKHLITATGQRVTLRCSPRSGDLSVYWYQQSLDQGLQFLIQYYNGEERAKGNILERFSAQQFPDLHSELNLSSLELGDSALYFCASSAKRDTYEQYFGPGTRLTVT.

The chain has TRBV28 and TRBJ1-2; tentative D call: TRBD1 (5 bases). Germline-derived CDR1 and CDR2 are MDHEN and SYDVKM. This CDR3 spans 16 amino acids. With 7 bases removed from V and 2 bases from J, the gap between germline ends came to 20 bases. The CDR3, as DNA: TGTGCCAGCATCCGGGACGCCGGACTACAAAACTATGGCTACACCTTC. It specifies CASIRDAGLQNYGYTF.

The chain joins TRBV6-5 to TRBJ1-1; TRBD1 is a possible D gene (5 bases). Germline lookup yields CDR1 MNHEY and CDR2 SVGAGI. The CDR3 totals 13 residues. V was trimmed by 0 bases and J by 5 bases, leaving 7 bases between them. The CDR3 region has the DNA TGTGCCAGCAGTTACTCAAAGGGGACTGAAGCTTTCTTT. This codes for CASSYSKGTEAFF.

The chain carries TRBV15 and TRBJ2-5; TRBD1 might be the D (6 bases). Trimming removed 1 base from V and 1 base from J, with 7 bases in between. This CDR3 is 14 amino acids long. Germline V gene sequence: CDR1 LNHNV, CDR2 YYDKDF (reference sequence). CDR3 amino acids: CATSRAGAQETQYF. For the CDR3, the DNA is TGTGCCACCAGCAGAGCAGGGGCCCAAGAGACCCAGTACTTC.

The chain employs TRBV9 and TRBJ2-2; 11 bases fit TRBD2. The germline V gene encodes CDR1 SGDLS and CDR2 YYNGEE. Trimming removed 6 bases from V and 4 bases from J; junction bases left unmatched: 20. CDR3 length equals 20 residues. The DNA for the CDR3 is TGTGCCAGCAAGGGGTCCCCGGGACTAGCGGATACCGCTTCCACCGGGGAGCTGTTTTTT. Protein: CASKGSPGLADTASTGELFF.

V gene TRBV6-1 combines with J gene TRBJ1-5, with 8 nucleotides matching TRBD1. The CDR3 contains 15 residues. The germline gives CDR1 MNHNS, CDR2 SASEGT. Losses at the gene ends were 3 bases for V and 8 bases for J; bases not matched to a gene: 9. In DNA, the CDR3 is TGTGCCAGCAGTGATAGGCAGGGGGCTAGGGAGCCCCAGCATTTT. This codes for CASSDRQGAREPQHF.

V is TRBV29-1 and J is TRBJ1-5; 9 bases line up with TRBD1. V lost 7 bases and J lost 0; bases outside the gene matches: 4. The length of the CDR3 is 14 residues. Germline V CDR1 and CDR2: SQVTM, ANQGSEA. CDR3 residues: CSARQGGSNQPQHF. CDR3 DNA: TGCAGCGCCAGACAGGGGGGTAGCAATCAGCCCCAGCATTTT.

This chain joins TRBV6-5 and TRBJ1-2, with D unclear. Per germline, CDR1 MNHEY and CDR2 SVGAGI. Trimming took off 5 bases at V and 5 bases at J, with 15 bases between the two ends. There are 14 residues in the CDR3. The CDR3 reads CASSTTTTPYGYTF. CDR3 DNA: TGTGCCAGCAGTACTACGACCACACCTTATGGCTACACCTTC.

The CDR3 spells CSVVRGASGRIKETQYF. DNA of the CDR3: TGCAGCGTGGTTAGGGGGGCTAGCGGGAGAATAAAAGAGACCCAGTACTTC. The J gene is TRBJ2-5, the V gene TRBV29-1; TRBD2 aligns across 10 bases. The germline V gene has CDR1 SQVTM and CDR2 ANQGSEA. J lost 3 bases, V lost 6 bases, and 16 bases had no gene match. The CDR3 totals 17 residues. Together with reference TRBV29-1 and TRBJ2-5, the CDR3 gives the full variable domain: SAVISQKPSRDICQRGTSLTIQCQVDSQVTMMFWYRQQPGQSLTLIATANQGSEATYESGFVIDKFPISRPNLTFSTLTVSNMSPEDSSIYLCSVVRGASGRIKETQYFGPGTRLLVL.

This chain links TRBV9 with TRBJ2-5; 10 nucleotides agree with TRBD2. Germline V CDR1 and CDR2: SGDLS, YYNGEE. There are 15 residues in the CDR3. Trimming took 2 bases from V and 1 from J; bases not matched to a gene: 2. CDR3: CASSVASGSQETQYF. The CDR3 DNA reads TGTGCCAGCAGCGTTGCTAGCGGGAGCCAAGAGACCCAGTACTTC.

This clone occurred once. The V gene is TRBV6-1, the J gene TRBJ1-1; tentatively, D is TRBD1 (5 bases). Trimming shortened V by 6 bases and J by 6 bases, and 17 bases separated the two germline ends. Germline CDR1 and CDR2: MNHNS and SASEGT. This CDR3 has 14 amino acids. CDR3 nucleotide sequence: TGTGCCAGCAGGCAGGGTGAGGGAGGTCCTGAAGCTTTCTTT. This codes for CASRQGEGGPEAFF.

This chain links TRBV7-3 with TRBJ2-2, with D maybe TRBD1 (8 bases). This CDR3 region has 15 residues. V lost 5 bases, J lost 3 bases, and 13 bases lay in between. Germline lookup yields CDR1 SGHTA and CDR2 FQGTGA. The CDR3 sequence: CASSKQGGDTGELFF. The CDR3, as DNA: TGTGCCAGCAGCAAACAGGGGGGGGACACCGGGGAGCTGTTTTTT.

J is TRBJ2-1 and V is TRBV10-1, with D hard to call. Germline-derived CDR1 and CDR2 are WNHNN and SYGVQD (reference sequence). Trimming stripped 4 bases from V and 5 bases from J, with 6 bases between. The CDR3 consists of 12 residues. The CDR3, as DNA: TGCGCCAGCAGTGTGGGCAACAATGAGCAGTTCTTC. Translation gives CASSVGNNEQFF.

The chain is built from TRBV7-9 and TRBJ2-7; D uncertain. With 1 base removed from V and 5 bases from J, the gap between germline ends came to 12 bases. Looked up from germline, CDR1 is SEHNR and CDR2 is FQNEAQ (reference sequence). This CDR3 comprises 14 residues. CDR3 residues: CASSLEVRNHEQYF. The CDR3 DNA is TGTGCCAGCAGCTTAGAGGTCAGGAACCACGAGCAGTACTTC.

The V gene is TRBV14, the J gene TRBJ1-5, with D perhaps matching TRBD1 (5 bases). The CDR3 consists of 13 residues. Trimming took 4 bases from V and 7 from J, leaving 11 bases between them. Per the germline V gene, CDR1 is SGHDN and CDR2 is FVKESK. The CDR3 DNA sequence: TGTGCCAGCAGCCGAACGGGGGGGCAGCCCCAGCATTTT. It codes for CASSRTGGQPQHF.

This sequence joins TRBV7-2 and TRBJ2-4; TRBD2 agrees at 7 bases. Germline values: CDR1 SGHTA, CDR2 FQGNSA. V trimming: 7 bases; J trimming: 3 bases; junction bases outside the gene matches: 21. The CDR3 totals 19 residues. The CDR3 nucleotides read TGTGCCAGCACCCTGAGGGGACCGGGGGACTCTAGCGGCAAAAACATTCAGTACTTC. Translating it yields CASTLRGPGDSSGKNIQYF.